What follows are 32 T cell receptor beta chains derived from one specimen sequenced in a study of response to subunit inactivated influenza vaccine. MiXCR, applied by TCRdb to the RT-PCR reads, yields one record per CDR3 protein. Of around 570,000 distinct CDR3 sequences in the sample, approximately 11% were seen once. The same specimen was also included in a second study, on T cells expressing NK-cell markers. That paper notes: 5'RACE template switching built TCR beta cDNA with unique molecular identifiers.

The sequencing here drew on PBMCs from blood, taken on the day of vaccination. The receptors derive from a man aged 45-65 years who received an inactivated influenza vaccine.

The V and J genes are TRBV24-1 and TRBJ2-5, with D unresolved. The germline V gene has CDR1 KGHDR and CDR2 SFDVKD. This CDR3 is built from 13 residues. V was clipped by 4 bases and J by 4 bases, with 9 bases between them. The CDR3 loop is CATSDGWGETQYF. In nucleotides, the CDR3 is TGTGCCACCAGTGACGGGTGGGGAGAGACCCAGTACTTC.

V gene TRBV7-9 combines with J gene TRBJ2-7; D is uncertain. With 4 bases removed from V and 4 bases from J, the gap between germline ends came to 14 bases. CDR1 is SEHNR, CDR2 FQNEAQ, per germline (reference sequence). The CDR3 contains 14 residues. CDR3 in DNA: TGTGCCAGCAGCTCAACGAGACGGATGTACGAGCAGTACTTC. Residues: CASSSTRRMYEQYF.

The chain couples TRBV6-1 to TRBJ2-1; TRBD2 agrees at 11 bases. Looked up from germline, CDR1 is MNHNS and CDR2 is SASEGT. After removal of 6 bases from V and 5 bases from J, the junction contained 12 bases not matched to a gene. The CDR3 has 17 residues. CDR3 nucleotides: TGTGCCAGCAGCCGATTGAGTACTAGCGGGAGAAACAATGAGCAGTTCTTC. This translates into CASSRLSTSGRNNEQFF.

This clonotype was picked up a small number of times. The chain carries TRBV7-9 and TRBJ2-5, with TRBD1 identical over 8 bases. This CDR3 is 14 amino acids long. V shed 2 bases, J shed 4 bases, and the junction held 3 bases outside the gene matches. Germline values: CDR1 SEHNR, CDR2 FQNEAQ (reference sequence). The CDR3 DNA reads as TGTGCCAGCAGCTTAATACAGGGGGTAGAGACCCAGTACTTC. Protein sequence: CASSLIQGVETQYF.

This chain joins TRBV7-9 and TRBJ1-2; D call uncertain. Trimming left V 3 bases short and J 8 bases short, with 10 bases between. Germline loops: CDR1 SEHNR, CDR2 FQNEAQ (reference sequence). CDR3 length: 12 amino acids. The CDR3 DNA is TGTGCCAGCAGCTTCGAGGGCGACGGCTACACCTTC. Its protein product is CASSFEGDGYTF.

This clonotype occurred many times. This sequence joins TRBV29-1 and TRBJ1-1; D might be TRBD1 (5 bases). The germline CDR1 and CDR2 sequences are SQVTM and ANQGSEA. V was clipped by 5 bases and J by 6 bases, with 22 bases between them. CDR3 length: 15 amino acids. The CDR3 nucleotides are TGCAGCGTTTCCGCCTTCCGGGACCGTCGACCTGAAGCTTTCTTT. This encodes CSVSAFRDRRPEAFF.

In nucleotides, the CDR3 is TGTGCCAGCAGCTTAGCAAGGGGGGTGGTCGGCGAGCAGTACTTC. It encodes CASSLARGVVGEQYF. V and J are TRBV7-2 and TRBJ2-7, with D possibly being TRBD1 or TRBD2 (6 bases each). This CDR3 is 15 amino acids long. V shed 0 bases and J shed 6 bases, with 15 bases lying between them. Germline CDR1 is SGHTA and CDR2 is FQGNSA.

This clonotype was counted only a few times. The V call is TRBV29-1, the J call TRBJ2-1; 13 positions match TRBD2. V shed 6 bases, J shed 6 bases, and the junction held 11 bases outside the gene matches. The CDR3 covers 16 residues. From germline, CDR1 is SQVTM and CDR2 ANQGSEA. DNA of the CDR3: TGCAGCGTGGCGTTATACCGACTAGCGGGAGGCAATGAGCAGTTCTTC. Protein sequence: CSVALYRLAGGNEQFF.

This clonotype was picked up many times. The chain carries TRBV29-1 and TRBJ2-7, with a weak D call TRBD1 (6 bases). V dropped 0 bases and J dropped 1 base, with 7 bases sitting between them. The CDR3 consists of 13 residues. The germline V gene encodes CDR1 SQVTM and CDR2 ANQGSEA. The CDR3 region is CSVEDRGSYEQYF. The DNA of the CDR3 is TGCAGCGTTGAAGACAGGGGTTCCTACGAGCAGTACTTC.

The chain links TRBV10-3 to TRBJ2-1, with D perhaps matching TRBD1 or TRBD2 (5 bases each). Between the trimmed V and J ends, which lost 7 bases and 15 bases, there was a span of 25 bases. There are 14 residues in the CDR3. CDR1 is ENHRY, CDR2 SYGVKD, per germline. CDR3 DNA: TGTGCCATCACCTCGGAGCCCCTCGAGGGGAGAGCGTTCTTC. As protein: CAITSEPLEGRAFF.

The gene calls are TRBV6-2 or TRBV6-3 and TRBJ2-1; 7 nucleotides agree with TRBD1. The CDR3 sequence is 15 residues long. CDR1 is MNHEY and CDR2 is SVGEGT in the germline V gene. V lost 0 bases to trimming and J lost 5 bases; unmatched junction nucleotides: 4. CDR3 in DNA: TGTGCCAGCAGTTACTCGGGACAGCTTAACAATGAGCAGTTCTTC. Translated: CASSYSGQLNNEQFF.

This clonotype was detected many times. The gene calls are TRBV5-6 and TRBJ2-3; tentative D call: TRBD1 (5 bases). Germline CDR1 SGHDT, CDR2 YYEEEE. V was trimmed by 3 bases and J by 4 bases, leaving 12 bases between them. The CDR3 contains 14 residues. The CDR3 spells CASSYTGFADTQYF. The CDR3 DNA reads TGTGCCAGCAGCTACACAGGCTTTGCAGATACGCAGTATTTT.

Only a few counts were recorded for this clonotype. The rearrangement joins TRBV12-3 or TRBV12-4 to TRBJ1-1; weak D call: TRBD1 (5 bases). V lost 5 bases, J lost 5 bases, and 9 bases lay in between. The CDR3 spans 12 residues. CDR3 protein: CASSRGWTEAFF. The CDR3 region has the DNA TGTGCCAGCAGTCGGGGGTGGACTGAAGCTTTCTTT.

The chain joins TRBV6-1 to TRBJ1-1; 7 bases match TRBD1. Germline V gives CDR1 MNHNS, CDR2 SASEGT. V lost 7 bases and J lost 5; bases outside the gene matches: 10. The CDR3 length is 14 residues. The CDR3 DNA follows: TGTGCCAGCACCACGGGGGCCAGGGGGACTGAAGCTTTCTTT. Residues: CASTTGARGTEAFF.

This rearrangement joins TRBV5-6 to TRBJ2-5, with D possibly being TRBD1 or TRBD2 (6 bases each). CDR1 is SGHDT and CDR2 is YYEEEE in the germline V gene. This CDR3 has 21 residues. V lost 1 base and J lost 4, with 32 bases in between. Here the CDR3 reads CASSLRRQVGGRLKGGETQYF. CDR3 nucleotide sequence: TGTGCCAGCAGCTTGCGGCGGCAGGTTGGTGGAAGACTAAAGGGGGGAGAGACCCAGTACTTC.

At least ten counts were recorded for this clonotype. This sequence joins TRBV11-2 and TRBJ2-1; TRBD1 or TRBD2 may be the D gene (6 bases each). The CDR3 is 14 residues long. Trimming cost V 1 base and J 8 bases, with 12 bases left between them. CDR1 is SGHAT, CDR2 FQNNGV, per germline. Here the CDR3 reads CASSLVGGLDEQFF. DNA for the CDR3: TGTGCCAGCAGCTTAGTGGGGGGCCTCGATGAGCAGTTCTTC.

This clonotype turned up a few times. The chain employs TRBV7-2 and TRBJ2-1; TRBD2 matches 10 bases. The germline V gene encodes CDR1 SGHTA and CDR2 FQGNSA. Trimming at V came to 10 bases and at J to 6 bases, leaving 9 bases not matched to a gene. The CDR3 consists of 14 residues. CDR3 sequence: CATRKREGGNEQFF. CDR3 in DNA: TGTGCCACCCGAAAGCGGGAGGGGGGCAATGAGCAGTTCTTC.

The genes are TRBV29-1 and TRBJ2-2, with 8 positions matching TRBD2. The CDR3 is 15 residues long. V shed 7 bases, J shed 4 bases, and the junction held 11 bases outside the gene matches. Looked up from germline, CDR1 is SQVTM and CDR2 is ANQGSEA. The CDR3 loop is CSARRGAQGTGELFF. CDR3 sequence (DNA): TGCAGCGCTAGGCGGGGGGCCCAGGGCACCGGGGAGCTGTTTTTT.

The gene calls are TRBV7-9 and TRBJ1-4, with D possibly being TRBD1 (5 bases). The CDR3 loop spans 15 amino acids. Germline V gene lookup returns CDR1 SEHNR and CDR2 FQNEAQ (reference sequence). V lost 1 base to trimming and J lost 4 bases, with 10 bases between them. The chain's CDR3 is CASSLGQSLNEKLFF. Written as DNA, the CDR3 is TGTGCCAGCAGCTTAGGACAGAGCCTTAATGAAAAACTGTTTTTT.

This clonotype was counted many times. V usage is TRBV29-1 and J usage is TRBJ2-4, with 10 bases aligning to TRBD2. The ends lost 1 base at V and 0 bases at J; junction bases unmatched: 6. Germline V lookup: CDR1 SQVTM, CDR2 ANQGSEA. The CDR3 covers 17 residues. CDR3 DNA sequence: TGCAGCGTTGAAGGGACTAGCGGAGACCTAGCCAAAAACATTCAGTACTTC. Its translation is CSVEGTSGDLAKNIQYF.

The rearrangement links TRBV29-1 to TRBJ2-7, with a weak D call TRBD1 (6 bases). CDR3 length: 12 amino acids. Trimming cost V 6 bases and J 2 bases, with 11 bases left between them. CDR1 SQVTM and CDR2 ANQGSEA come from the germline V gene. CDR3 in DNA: TGCAGCGTCATGGACAGTACCTACGAGCAGTACTTC. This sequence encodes CSVMDSTYEQYF.

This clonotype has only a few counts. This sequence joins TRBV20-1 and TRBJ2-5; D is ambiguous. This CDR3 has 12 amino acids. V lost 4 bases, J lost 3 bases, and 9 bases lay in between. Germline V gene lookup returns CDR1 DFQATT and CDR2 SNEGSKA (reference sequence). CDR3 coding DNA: TGCAGTGCTACCAGCGAGGAAGAGACCCAGTACTTC. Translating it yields CSATSEEETQYF.

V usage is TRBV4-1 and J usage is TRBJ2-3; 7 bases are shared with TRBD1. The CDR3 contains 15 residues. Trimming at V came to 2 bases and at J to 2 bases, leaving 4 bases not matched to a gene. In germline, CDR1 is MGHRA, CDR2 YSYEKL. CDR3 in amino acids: CASSQPGQVTDTQYF. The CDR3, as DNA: TGCGCCAGCAGCCAACCCGGACAGGTCACAGATACGCAGTATTTT.

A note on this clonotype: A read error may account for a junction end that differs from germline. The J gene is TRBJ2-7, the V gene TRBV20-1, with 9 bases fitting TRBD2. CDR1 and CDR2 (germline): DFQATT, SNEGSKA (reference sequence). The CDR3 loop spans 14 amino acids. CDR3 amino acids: CSVRRREGLPEQYF. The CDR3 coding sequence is TGCAGTGTTAGACGGCGGGAGGGCCTTCCCGAGCAGTACTTC.

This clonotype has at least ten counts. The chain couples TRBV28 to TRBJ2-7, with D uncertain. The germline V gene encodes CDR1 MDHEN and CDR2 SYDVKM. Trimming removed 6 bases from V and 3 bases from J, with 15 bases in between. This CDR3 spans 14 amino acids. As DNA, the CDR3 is TGTGCCAGCAGGCTGAGAACAAGGAGCTACGAGCAGTACTTC. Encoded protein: CASRLRTRSYEQYF.

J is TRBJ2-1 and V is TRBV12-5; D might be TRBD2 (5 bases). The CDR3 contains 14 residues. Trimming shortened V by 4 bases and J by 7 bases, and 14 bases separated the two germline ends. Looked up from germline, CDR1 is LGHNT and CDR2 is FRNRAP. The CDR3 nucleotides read TGTGCTAGTGGTTCCAGCCGGAGGTGGAATGAGCAGTTCTTC. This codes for CASGSSRRWNEQFF.

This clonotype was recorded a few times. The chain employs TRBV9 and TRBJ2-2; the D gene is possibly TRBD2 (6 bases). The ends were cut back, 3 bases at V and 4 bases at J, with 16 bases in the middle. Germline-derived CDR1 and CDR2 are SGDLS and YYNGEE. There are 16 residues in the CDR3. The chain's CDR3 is CASSALGGSGTGELFF. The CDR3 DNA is TGTGCCAGCAGCGCCTTAGGAGGGTCGGGCACCGGGGAGCTGTTTTTT.

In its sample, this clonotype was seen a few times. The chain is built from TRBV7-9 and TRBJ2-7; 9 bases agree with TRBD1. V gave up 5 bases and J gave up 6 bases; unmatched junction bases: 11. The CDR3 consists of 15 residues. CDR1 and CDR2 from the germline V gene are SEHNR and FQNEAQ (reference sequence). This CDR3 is CASSVLGTGLLEQYF. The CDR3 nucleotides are TGTGCCAGCAGCGTCCTCGGGACAGGGCTTCTCGAGCAGTACTTC.

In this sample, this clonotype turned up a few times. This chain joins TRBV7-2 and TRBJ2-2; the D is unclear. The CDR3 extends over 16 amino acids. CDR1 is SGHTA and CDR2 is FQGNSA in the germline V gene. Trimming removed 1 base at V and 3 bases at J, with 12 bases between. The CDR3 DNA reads TGTGCCAGCAGCTTAGAATGGATTCCCCACACCGGGGAGCTGTTTTTT. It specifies CASSLEWIPHTGELFF.

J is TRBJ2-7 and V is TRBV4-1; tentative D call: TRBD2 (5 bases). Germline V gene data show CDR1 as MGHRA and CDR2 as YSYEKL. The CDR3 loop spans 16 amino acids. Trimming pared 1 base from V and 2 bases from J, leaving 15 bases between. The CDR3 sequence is CASSQAGPRGPYEQYF. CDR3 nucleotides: TGCGCCAGCAGCCAAGCCGGTCCTCGGGGTCCCTACGAGCAGTACTTC.

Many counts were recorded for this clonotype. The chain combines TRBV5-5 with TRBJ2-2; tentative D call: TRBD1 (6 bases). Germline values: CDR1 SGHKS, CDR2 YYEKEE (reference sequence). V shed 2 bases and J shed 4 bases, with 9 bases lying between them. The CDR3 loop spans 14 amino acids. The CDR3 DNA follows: TGTGCCAGCAGCTTAACAGGGTCCACCGGGGAGCTGTTTTTT. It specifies CASSLTGSTGELFF.

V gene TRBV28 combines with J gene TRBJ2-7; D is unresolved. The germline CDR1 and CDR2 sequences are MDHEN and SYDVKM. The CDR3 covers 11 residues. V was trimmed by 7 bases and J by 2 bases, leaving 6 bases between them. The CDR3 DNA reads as TGTGCCAGCATCTCTACCTACGAGCAGTACTTC. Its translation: CASISTYEQYF.